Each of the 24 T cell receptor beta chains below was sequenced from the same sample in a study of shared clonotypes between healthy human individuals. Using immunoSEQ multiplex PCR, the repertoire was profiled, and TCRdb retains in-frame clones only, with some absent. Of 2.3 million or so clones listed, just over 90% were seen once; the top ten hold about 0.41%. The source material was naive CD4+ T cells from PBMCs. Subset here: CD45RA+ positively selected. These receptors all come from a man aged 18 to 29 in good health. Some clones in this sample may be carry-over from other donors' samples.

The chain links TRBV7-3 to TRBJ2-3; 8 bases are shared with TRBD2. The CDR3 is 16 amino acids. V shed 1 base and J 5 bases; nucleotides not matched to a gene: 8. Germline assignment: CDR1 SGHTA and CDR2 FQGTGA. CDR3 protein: CASSLNGAGGIDTQYF. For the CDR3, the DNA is TGTGCCAGCAGCTTAAATGGGGCGGGAGGAATAGATACGCAGTATTTT.

The CDR3, as DNA: TGCGCCAGCAGCTTCAGGGGACTAGCGGGAGGAGGAGATACGCAGTATTTT. Residues: CASSFRGLAGGGDTQYF. This chain connects TRBV5-1 to TRBJ2-3; 15 nucleotides align to TRBD2. Germline lookup yields CDR1 SGHRS and CDR2 YFSETQ. J was trimmed by 5 bases and V by 2 bases; bases with no gene match: 6. The CDR3 sequence is 17 residues long.

CDR3 region: CASSLRQGLYEQYF. CDR3 DNA: TGTGCCAGCAGCCTACGACAGGGGCTATACGAGCAGTACTTC. The V gene is TRBV11-2, the J gene TRBJ2-7; 8 bases map to TRBD1. The CDR3 contains 14 residues. V dropped 5 bases and J dropped 4; count of bases not matched to a gene: 7. The V gene's germline CDR1 is SGHAT and CDR2 FQNNGV.

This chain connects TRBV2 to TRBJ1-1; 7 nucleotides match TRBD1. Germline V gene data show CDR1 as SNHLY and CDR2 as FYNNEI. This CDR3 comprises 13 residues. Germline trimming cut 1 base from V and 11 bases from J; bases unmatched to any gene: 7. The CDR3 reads CASSEGGDSVAFF. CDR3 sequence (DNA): TGTGCCAGCAGTGAAGGTGGGGACAGTGTTGCTTTCTTT.

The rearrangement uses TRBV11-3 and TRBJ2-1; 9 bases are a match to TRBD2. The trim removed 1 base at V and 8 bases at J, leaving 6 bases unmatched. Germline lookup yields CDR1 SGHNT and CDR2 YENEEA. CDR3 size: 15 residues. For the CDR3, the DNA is TGTGCCAGCAGCTTAGGGCTAGCGGGGATCGATGAGCAGTTCTTC. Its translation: CASSLGLAGIDEQFF.

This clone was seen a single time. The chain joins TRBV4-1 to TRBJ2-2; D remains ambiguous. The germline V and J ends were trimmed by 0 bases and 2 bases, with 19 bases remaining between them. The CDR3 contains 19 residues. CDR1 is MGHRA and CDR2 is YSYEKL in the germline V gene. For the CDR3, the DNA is TGCGCCAGCAGCCAAGATCCGGACCTGTCCTGGCCAAACACCGGGGAGCTGTTTTTT. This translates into CASSQDPDLSWPNTGELFF.

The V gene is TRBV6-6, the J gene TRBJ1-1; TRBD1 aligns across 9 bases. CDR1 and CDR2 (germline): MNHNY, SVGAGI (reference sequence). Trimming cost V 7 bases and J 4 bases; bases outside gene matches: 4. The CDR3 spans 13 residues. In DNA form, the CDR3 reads TGTGCCAGCACCGACAGGGGGGTCACTGAAGCTTTCTTT. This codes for CASTDRGVTEAFF.

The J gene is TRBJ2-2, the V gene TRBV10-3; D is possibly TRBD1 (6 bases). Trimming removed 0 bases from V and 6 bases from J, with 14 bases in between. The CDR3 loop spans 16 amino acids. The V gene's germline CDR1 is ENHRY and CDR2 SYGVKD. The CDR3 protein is CAISESGQGKAGELFF. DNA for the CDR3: TGTGCCATCAGTGAGTCTGGGCAGGGGAAGGCCGGGGAGCTGTTTTTT.

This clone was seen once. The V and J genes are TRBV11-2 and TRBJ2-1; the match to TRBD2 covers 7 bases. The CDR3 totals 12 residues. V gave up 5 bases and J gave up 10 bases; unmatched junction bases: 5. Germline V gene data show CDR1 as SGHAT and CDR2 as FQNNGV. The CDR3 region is CASSLWREEQFF. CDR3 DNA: TGTGCCAGCAGCCTCTGGCGGGAGGAGCAGTTCTTC.

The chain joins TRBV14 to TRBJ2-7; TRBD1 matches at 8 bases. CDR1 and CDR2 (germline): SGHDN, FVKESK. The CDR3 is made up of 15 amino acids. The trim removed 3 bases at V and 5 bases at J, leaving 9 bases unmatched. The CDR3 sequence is CASSHRDRGHHEQYF. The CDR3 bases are TGTGCCAGCAGCCACAGAGACAGGGGCCATCACGAGCAGTACTTC.

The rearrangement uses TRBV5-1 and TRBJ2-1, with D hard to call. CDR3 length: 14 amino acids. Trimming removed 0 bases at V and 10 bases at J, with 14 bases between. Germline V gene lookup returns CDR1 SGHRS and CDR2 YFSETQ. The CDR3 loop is CASSLAPGEGEQFF. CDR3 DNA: TGCGCCAGCAGCTTGGCCCCTGGGGAAGGCGAGCAGTTCTTC.

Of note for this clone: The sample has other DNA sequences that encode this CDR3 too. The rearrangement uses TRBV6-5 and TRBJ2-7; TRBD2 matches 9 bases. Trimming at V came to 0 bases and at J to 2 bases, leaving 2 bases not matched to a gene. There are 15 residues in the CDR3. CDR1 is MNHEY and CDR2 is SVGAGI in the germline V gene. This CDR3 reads CASSYSTSGTYEQYF. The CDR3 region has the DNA TGTGCCAGCAGTTACTCGACTAGCGGAACCTACGAGCAGTACTTC.

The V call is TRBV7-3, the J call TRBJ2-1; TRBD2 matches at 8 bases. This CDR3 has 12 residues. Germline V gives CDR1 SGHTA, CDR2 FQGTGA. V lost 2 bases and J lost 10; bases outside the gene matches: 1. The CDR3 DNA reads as TGTGCCAGCAGCTTACTAGCGGGCGAGCAGTTCTTC. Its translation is CASSLLAGEQFF.

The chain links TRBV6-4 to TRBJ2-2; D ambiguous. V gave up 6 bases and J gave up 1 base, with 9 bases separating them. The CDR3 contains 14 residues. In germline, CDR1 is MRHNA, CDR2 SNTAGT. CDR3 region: CASRKDVNTGELFF. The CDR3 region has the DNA TGTGCCAGCAGAAAGGACGTGAACACCGGGGAGCTGTTTTTT.

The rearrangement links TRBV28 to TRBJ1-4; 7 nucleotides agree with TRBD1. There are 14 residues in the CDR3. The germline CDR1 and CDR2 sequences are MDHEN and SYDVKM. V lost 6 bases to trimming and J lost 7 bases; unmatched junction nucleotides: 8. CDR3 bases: TGTGCCAGCAGGTCGACAGGGAGGAGTGAAAAACTGTTTTTT. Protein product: CASRSTGRSEKLFF.

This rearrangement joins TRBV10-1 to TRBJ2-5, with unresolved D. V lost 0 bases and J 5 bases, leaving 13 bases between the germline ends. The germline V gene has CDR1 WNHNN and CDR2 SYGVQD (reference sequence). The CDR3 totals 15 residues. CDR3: CASSESTGTGETQYF. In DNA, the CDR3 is TGCGCCAGCAGTGAGTCGACGGGTACTGGGGAGACCCAGTACTTC.

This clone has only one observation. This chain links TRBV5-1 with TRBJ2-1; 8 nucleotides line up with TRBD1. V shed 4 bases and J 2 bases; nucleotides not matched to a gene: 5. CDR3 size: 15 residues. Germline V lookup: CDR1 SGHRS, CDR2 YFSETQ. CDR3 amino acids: CASSVSGQAYNEQFF. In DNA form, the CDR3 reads TGCGCCAGCAGCGTATCGGGACAGGCCTACAATGAGCAGTTCTTC.

Written as DNA, the CDR3 is TGCGCCAGCAGCGGCGTCGCAAGCGGCTACGAGCAGTACTTC. Translated: CASSGVASGYEQYF. The chain joins TRBV5-1 to TRBJ2-7; D is possibly TRBD2 (5 bases). Germline values: CDR1 SGHRS, CDR2 YFSETQ. The CDR3 consists of 14 residues. Trimming shortened V by 4 bases and J by 3 bases, and 14 bases separated the two germline ends.

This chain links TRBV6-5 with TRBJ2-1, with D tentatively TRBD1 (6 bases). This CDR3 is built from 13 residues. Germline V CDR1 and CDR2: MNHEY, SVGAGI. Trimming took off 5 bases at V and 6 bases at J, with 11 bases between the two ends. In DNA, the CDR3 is TGTGCCAGCAGTAACAGGGTTACCAATGAGCAGTTCTTC. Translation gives CASSNRVTNEQFF.

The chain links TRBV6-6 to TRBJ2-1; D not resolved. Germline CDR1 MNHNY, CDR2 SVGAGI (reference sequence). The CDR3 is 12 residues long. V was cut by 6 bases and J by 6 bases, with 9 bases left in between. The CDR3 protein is CASRDPGNEQFF. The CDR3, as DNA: TGTGCCAGCAGAGACCCGGGCAATGAGCAGTTCTTC.

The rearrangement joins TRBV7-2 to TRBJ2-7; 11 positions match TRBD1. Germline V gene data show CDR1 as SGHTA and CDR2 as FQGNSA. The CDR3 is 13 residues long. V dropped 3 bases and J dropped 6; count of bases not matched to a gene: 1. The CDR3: CASSFGQGAEQYF. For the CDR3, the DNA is TGTGCCAGCAGCTTCGGACAGGGGGCCGAGCAGTACTTC.

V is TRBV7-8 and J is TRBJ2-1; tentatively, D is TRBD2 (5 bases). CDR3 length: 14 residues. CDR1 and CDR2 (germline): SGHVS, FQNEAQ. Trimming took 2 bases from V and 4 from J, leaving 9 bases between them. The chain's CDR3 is CASSLFSGYNEQFF. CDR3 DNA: TGTGCCAGCAGCTTATTTTCGGGGTACAATGAGCAGTTCTTC.

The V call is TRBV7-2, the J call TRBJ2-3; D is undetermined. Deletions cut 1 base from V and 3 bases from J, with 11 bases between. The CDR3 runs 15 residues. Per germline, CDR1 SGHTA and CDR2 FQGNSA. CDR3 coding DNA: TGTGCCAGCAGCTTAGTTAGCCCTGGGACAGATACGCAGTATTTT. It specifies CASSLVSPGTDTQYF.

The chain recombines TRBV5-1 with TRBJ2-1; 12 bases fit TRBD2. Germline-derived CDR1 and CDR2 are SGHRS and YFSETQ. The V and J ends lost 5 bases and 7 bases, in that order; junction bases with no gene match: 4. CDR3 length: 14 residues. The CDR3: CASRGLAGSNEQFF. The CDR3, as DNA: TGCGCCAGCAGGGGACTAGCGGGTTCAAATGAGCAGTTCTTC.